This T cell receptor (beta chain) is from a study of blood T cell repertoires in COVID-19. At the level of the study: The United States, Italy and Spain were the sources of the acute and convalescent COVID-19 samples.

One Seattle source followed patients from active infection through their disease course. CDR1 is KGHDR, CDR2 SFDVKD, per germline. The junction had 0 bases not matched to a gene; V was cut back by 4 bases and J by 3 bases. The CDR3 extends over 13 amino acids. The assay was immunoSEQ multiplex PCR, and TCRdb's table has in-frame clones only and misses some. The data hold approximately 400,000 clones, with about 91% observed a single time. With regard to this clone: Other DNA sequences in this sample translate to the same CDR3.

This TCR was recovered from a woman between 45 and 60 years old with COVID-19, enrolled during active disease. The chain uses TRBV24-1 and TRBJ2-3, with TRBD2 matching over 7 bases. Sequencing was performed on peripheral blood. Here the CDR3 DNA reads TGTGCCACCAGTGAAGCGGGGACAGATACGCAGTATTTT. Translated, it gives CATSEAGTDTQYF.